The clone carrying this T cell receptor (beta chain) was found a few times. This CDR3 spans 15 amino acids. The ends were cut back, 2 bases at V and 3 bases at J, with 11 bases in the middle. CDR1 KGHSH and CDR2 LQKENI come from the germline V gene. This record comes from a study of beta chain features in type 1 diabetes. Expressed TCRB transcripts were sequenced, since all the RNA that had been isolated was reverse transcribed. The assay was immunoSEQ multiplex PCR, and TCRdb's table has in-frame clones only and misses some. The table records nearly 250,000 clones, roughly an eighth of them present only once.

The chain recombines TRBV18 with TRBJ2-4; the D gene is possibly TRBD1 (6 bases). Sequenced material: naive CD4+ T cells from blood. The sequence was obtained from a woman in her thirties or forties in good health. CDR3 bases: TGTGCCAGCTCACCAGGGCAGGGGATCAAAAACATTCAGTACTTC. This sequence encodes CASSPGQGIKNIQYF.